The subject of this entry is one TCR beta chain. Study processing details: The study built a papillary thyroid cancer distant-metastasis classifier from CDR3 differences across clinicopathological groups. TCRdb re-called clones from the PCR reads using MiXCR. The V and J calls here are based on TCRdb, not the publication. The sample records tens of thousands of clones, around 43% being singletons. All patients reached thyroid surgery having received no treatment beforehand. The data were taken from a study of metastatic and nonmetastatic thyroid tumors. This clonotype was obtained from a male donor with papillary thyroid cancer or a benign thyroid nodule (not recorded which). Some clones in this sample may be carry-over from other donors' samples. Sample: tumor tissue.

CDR3 in DNA: TGCAGTGCTAGAGAGTTTGGGGACGACATCTACGAGCAGTACTTC. Translated, it gives CSAREFGDDIYEQYF. The rearrangement joins TRBV20-1 to TRBJ2-7; D is possibly TRBD1 or TRBD2 (5 bases each). V was clipped by 0 bases and J by 3 bases, with 15 bases between them. Per germline, CDR1 DFQATT and CDR2 SNEGSKA (reference sequence). The CDR3 runs 15 residues.